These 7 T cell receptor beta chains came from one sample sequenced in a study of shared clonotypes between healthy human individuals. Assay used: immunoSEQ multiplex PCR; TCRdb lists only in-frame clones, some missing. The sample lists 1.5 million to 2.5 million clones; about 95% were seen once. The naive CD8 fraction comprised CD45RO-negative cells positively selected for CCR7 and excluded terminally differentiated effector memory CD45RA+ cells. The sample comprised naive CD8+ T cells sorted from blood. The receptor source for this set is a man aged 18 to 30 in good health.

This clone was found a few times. CDR3 sequence: CASSTGEGQGVEGYTF. The CDR3 DNA follows: TGTGCCAGCAGCACAGGGGAAGGACAGGGCGTCGAGGGCTACACCTTC. The genes are TRBV21-1 and TRBJ1-2; the tabulated D call, TRBD1, remains unverified against the DNA. TRBV21-1 is listed as a pseudogene. The CDR3 runs 16 residues.

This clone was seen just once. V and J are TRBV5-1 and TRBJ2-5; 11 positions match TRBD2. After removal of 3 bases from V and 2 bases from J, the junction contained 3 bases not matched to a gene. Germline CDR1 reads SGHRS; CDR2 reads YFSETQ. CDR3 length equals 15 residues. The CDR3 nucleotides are TGCGCCAGCAGCTCACGACTAGCGGGGCAAGAGACCCAGTACTTC. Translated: CASSSRLAGQETQYF.

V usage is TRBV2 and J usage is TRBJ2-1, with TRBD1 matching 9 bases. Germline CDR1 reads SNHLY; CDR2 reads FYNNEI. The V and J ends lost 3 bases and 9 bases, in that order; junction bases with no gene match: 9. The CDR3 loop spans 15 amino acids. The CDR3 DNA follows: TGTGCCAGCAGTGATTCGGGGACAGGGAACCGTGAGCAGTTCTTC. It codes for CASSDSGTGNREQFF.

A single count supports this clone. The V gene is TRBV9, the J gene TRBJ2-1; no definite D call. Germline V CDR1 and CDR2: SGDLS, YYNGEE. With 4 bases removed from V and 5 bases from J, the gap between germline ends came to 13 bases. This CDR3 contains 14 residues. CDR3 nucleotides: TGTGCCAGCAGCTACGGCCCGAAGAACAATGAGCAGTTCTTC. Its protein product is CASSYGPKNNEQFF. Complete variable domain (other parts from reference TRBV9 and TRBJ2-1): DSGVTQTPKHLITATGQRVTLRCSPRSGDLSVYWYQQSLDQGLQFLIQYYNGEERAKGNILERFSAQQFPDLHSELNLSSLELGDSALYFCASSYGPKNNEQFFGPGTRLTVL.

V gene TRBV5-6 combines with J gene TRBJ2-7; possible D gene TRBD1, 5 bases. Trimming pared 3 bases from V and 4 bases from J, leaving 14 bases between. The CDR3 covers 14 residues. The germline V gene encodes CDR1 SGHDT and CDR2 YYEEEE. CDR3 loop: CASSSGIAGYEQYF. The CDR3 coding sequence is TGTGCCAGCAGCTCAGGGATCGCTGGATACGAGCAGTACTTC.

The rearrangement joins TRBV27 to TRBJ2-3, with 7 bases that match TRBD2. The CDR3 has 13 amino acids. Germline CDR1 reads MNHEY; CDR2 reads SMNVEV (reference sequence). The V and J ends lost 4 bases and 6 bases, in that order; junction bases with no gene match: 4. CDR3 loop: CASSWGGIDTQYF. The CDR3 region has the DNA TGTGCCAGCAGTTGGGGGGGGATCGATACGCAGTATTTT.

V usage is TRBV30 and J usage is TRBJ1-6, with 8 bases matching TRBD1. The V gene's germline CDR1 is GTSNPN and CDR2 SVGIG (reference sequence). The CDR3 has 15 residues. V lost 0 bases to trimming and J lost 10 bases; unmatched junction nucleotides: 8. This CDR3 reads CAWSVGAGGDSPLHF. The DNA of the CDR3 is TGTGCCTGGAGTGTTGGGGCAGGGGGCGACTCACCCCTCCACTTT.